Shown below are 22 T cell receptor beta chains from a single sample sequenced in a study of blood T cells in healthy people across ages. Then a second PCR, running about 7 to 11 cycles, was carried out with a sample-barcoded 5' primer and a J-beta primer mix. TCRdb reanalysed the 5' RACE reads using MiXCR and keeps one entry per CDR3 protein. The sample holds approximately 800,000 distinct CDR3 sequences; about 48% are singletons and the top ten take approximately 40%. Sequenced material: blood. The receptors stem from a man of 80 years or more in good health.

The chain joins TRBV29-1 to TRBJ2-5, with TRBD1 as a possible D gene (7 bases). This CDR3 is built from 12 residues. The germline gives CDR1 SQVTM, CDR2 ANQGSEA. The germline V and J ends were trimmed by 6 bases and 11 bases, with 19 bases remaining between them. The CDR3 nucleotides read TGCAGCGTCCCCAGGGGGGCAAATGAGCAGTACTTC. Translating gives CSVPRGANEQYF.

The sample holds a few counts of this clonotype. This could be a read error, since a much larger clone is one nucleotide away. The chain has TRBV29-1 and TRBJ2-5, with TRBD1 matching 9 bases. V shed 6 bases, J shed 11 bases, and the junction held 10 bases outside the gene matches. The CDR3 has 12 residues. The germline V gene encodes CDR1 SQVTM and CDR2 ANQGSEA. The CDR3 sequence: CSVEDRGNEQYF. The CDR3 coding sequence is TGCAGCGTAGAGGACAGGGGTAATGAGCAGTACTTC.

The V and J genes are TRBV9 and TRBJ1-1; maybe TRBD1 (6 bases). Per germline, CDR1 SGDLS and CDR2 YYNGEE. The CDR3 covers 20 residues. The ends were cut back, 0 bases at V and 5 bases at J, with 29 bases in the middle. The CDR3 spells CASSVGPRVSDSGYVTEAFF. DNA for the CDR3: TGTGCCAGCAGCGTAGGCCCGCGTGTGTCGGACAGTGGCTATGTGACTGAAGCTTTCTTT.

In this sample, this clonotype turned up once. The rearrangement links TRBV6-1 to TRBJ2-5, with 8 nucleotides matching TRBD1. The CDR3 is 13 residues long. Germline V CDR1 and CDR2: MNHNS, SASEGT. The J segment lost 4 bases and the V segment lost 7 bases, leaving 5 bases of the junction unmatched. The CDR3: CASKKQGGETQYF. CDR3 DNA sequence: TGTGCCAGCAAGAAACAGGGGGGAGAGACCCAGTACTTC.

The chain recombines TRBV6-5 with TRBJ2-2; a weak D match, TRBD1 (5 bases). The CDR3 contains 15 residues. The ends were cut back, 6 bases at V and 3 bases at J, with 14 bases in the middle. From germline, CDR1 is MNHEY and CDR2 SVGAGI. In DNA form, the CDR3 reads TGTGCCAGCAGATCCGGGCAGGGCCACACCGGGGAGCTGTTTTTT. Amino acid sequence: CASRSGQGHTGELFF.

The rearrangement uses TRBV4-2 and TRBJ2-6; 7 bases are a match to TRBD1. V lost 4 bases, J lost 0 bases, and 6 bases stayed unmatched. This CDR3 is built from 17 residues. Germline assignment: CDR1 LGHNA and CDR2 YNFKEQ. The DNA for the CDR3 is TGTGCCAGCAGCCCAGGACAGGCAAGCTCTGGGGCCAACGTCCTGACTTTC. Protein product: CASSPGQASSGANVLTF.

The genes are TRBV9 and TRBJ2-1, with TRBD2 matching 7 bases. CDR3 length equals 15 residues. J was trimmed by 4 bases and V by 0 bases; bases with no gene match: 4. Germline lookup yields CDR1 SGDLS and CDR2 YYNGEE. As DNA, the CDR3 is TGTGCCAGCAGCGTAGTGGACGGGAGGTACAATGAGCAGTTCTTC. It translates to CASSVVDGRYNEQFF.

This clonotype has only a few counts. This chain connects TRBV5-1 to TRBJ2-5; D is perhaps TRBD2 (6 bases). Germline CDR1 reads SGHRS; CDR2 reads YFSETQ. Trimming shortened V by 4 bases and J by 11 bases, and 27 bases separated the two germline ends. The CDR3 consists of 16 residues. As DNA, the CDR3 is TGCGCCAGCAGCCCAAACGTGGGTTTCCGCCCGGGAGAGCAGTACTTC. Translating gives CASSPNVGFRPGEQYF.

CDR3 loop: CASSQPPWDRNEQFF. Here the CDR3 DNA reads TGCGCCAGCAGCCAACCACCCTGGGACAGAAATGAGCAGTTCTTC. The gene calls are TRBV4-1 and TRBJ2-1, with 7 bases aligning to TRBD1. V lost 2 bases and J lost 7; bases outside the gene matches: 8. The CDR3 is 15 amino acids. In germline, CDR1 is MGHRA, CDR2 YSYEKL.

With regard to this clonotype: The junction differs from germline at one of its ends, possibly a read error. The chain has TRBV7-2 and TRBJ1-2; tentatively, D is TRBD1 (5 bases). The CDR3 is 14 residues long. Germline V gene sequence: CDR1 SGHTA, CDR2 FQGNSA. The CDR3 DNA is TGTGCCAGCGGCTTAGCGCAGGCGGGGGAAGGCTACACCTTC. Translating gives CASGLAQAGEGYTF.

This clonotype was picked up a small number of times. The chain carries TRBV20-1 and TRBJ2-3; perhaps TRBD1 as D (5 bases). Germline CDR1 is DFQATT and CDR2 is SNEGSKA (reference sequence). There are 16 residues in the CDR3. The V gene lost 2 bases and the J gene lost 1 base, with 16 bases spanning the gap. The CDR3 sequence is CSARNVPDRGTDTQYF. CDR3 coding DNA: TGCAGTGCTAGAAACGTCCCCGACAGAGGCACAGATACGCAGTATTTT.

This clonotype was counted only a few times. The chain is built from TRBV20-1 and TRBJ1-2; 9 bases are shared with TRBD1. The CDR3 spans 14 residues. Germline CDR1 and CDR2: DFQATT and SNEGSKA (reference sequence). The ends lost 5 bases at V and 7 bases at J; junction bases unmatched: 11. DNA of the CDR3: TGCAGTGCTGCCTCAACACAGGGGGCTGGTGGCTACACCTTC. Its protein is CSAASTQGAGGYTF.

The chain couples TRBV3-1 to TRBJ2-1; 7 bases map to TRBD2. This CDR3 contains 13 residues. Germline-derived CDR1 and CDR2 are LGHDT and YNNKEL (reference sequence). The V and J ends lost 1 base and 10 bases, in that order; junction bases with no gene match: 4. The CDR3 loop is CASSQGTSREQFF. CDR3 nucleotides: TGTGCCAGCAGCCAAGGGACTAGTAGGGAGCAGTTCTTC.

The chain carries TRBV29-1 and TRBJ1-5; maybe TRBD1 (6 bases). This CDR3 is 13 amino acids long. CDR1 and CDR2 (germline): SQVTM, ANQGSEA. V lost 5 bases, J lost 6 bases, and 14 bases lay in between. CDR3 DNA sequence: TGCAGCGTTAAATCGGGGGGCGGTCAGCCCCAGCATTTT. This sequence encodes CSVKSGGGQPQHF.

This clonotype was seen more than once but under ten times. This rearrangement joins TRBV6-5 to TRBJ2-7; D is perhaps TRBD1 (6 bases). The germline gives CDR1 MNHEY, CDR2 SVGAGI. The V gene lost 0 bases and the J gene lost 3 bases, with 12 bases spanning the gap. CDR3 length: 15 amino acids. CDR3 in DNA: TGTGCCAGCAGTTACTCTGGCACAGGGAGCTACGAGCAGTACTTC. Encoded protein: CASSYSGTGSYEQYF.

The CDR3 region has the DNA TGTGCCAGCAGCCCCCGGGACTCCTACAATGAGCAGTACTTC. Amino acids: CASSPRDSYNEQYF. V gene TRBV7-6 combines with J gene TRBJ2-1; perhaps TRBD2 as D (6 bases). The last part of the DNA fits TRBJ2-7 better; the J call may be wrong. CDR1 and CDR2 from the germline V gene are SGHVS and FNYEAQ. The length of the CDR3 is 14 residues.

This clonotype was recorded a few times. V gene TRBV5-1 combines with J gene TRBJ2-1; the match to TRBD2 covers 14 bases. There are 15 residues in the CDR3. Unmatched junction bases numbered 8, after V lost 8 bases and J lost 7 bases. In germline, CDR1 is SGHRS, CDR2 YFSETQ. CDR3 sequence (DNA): TGCGCCAGTAGCGGGGGACTAGCGGGAGCTAATGAGCAGTTCTTC. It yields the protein CASSGGLAGANEQFF.

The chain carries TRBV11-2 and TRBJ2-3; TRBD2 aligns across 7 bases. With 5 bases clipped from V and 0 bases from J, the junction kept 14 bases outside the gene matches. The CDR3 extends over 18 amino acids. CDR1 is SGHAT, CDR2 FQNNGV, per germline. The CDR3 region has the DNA TGTGCCAGCAGCCCTGGGGGGGGGAGGCTCACTAGCACAGATACGCAGTATTTT. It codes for CASSPGGGRLTSTDTQYF.

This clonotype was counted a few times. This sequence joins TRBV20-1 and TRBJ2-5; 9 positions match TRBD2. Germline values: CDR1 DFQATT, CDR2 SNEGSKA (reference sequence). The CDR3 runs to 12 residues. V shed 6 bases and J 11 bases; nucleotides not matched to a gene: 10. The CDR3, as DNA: TGCAGTGCCGAGCGGGGGGCTCGGGAGCAGTACTTC. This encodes CSAERGAREQYF.

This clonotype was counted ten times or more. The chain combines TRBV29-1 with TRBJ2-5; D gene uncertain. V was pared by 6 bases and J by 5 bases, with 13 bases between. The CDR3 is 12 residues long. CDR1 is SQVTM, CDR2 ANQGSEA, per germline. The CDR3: CSVADGRETQYF. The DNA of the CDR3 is TGCAGCGTGGCCGATGGTCGGGAGACCCAGTACTTC.

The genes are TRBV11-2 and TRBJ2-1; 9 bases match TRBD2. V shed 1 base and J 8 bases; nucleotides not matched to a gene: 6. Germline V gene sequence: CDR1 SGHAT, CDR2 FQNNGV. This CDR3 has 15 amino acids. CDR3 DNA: TGTGCCAGCAGCTTAGCGGGCGGGAGGGTAGATGAGCAGTTCTTC. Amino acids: CASSLAGGRVDEQFF.

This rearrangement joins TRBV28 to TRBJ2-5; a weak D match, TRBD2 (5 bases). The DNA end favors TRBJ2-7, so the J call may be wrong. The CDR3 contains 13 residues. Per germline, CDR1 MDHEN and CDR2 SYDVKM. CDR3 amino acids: CASSLWRADEQYF. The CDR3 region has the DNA TGTGCCAGCAGTTTATGGAGGGCCGACGAGCAGTACTTC.